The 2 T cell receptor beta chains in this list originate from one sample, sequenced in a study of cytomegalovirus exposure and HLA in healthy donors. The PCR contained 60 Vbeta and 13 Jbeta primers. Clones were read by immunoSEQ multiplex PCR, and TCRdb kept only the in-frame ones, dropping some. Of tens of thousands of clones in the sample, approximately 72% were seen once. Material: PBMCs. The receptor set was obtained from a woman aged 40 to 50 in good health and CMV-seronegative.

CDR3 in amino acids: CASSGSGSKEGEQYF. For the CDR3, the DNA is TGTGCCAGCAGCGGTAGCGGAAGTAAGGAGGGGGAGCAGTACTTC. The J gene is TRBJ2-7, the V gene TRBV9; maybe TRBD2 (6 bases). Germline CDR1 reads SGDLS; CDR2 reads YYNGEE. The CDR3 has 15 residues. Trimming took off 3 bases at V and 7 bases at J, with 20 bases between the two ends.

CDR3: CANKEVVGEQYF. The CDR3 DNA reads as TGTGCCAACAAAGAGGTGGTTGGCGAGCAGTACTTC. The chain uses TRBV27 and TRBJ2-7; the D is unclear. Trimming cost V 10 bases and J 6 bases, with 16 bases left between them. The CDR3 has 12 residues. Germline V gene data show CDR1 as MNHEY and CDR2 as SMNVEV (reference sequence).